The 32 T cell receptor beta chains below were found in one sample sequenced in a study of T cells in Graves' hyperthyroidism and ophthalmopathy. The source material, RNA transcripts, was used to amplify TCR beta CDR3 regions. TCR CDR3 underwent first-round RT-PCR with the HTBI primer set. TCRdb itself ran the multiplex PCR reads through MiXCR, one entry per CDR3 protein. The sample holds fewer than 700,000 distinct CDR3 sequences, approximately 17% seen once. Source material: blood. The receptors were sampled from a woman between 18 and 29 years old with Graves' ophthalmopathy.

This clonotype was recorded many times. CDR3 sequence: CAISDYTSGSSYEQYF. The DNA for the CDR3 is TGTGCCATCAGTGACTACACCTCAGGTAGCTCCTACGAGCAGTACTTC. This sequence joins TRBV10-3 and TRBJ2-7; the D is unclear. CDR1 and CDR2 (germline): ENHRY, SYGVKD. The V and J ends lost 3 bases and 0 bases respectively, with 15 bases between them. This CDR3 is built from 16 residues.

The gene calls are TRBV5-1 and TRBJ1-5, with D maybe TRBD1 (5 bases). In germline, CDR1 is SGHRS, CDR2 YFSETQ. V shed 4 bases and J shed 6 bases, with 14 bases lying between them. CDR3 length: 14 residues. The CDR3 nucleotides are TGCGCCAGCAGCCACGACCCCGGGGGTCAGCCCCAGCATTTT. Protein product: CASSHDPGGQPQHF.

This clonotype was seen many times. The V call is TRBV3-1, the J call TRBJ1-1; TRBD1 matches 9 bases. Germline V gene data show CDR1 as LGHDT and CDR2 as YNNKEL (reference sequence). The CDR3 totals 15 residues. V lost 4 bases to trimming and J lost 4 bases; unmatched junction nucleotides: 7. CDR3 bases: TGTGCCAGCAGCCTTCCGACAGGGGGAGTCACTGAAGCTTTCTTT. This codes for CASSLPTGGVTEAFF.

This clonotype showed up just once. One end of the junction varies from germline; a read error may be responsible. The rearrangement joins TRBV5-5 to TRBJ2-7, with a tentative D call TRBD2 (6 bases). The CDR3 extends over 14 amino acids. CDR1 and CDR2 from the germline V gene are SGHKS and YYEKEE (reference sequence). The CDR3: CASSLEGGGHEQCF. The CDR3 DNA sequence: TGTGCCAGCAGCTTAGAGGGAGGTGGGCACGAGCAGTGCTTC.

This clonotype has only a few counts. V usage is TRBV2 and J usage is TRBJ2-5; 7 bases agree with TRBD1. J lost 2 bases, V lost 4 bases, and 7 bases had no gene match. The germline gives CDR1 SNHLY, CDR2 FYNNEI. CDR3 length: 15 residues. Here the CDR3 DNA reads TGTGCCAGCAGTGCCGAGACAGGGATACAAGAGACCCAGTACTTC. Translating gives CASSAETGIQETQYF.

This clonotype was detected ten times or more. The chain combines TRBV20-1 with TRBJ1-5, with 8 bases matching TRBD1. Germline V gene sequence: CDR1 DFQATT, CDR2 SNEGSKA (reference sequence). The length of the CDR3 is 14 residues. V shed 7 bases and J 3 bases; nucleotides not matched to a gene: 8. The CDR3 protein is CSVGQGQFNQPQHF. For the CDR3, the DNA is TGCAGTGTAGGACAGGGCCAATTCAATCAGCCCCAGCATTTT.

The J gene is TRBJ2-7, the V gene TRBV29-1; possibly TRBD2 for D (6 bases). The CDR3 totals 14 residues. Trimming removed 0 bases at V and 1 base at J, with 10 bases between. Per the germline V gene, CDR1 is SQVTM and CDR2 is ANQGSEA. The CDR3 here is CSVEDLGGSYEQYF. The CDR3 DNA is TGCAGCGTTGAAGATCTTGGGGGGTCCTACGAGCAGTACTTC.

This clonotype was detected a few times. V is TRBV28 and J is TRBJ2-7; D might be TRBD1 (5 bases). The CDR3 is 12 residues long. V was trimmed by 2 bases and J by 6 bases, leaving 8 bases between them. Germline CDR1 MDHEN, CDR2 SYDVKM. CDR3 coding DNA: TGTGCCAGCAGTTTACCAGGGTTCGAGCAGTACTTC. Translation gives CASSLPGFEQYF.

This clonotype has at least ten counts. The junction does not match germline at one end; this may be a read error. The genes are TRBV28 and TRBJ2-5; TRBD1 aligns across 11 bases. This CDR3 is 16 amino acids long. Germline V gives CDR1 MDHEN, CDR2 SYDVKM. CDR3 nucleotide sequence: TGTGCCAGCAGTTCTCCTCTGGACAGGGGGCTTAATAATCAGGACTTC. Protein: CASSSPLDRGLNNQDF.

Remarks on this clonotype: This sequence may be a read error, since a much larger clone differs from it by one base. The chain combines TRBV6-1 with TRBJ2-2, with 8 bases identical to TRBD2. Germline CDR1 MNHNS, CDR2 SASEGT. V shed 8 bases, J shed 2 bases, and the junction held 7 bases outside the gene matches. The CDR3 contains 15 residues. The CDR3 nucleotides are TGTGCCAGCCGCGGGGGGCCCGACAACACCGGGGAGCTGTTTTTT. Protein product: CASRGGPDNTGELFF.

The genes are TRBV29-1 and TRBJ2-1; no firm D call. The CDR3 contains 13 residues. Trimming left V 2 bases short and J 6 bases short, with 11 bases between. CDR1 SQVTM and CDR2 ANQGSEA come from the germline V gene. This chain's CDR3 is CSVEPWSGNEQFF. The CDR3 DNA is TGCAGCGTTGAACCCTGGAGTGGCAATGAGCAGTTCTTC.

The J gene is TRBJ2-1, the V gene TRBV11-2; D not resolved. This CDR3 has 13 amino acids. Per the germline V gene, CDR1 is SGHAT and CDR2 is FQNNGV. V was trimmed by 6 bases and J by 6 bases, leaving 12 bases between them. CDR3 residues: CASSYNDLNEQFF. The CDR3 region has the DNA TGTGCCAGCAGTTATAACGACCTCAATGAGCAGTTCTTC.

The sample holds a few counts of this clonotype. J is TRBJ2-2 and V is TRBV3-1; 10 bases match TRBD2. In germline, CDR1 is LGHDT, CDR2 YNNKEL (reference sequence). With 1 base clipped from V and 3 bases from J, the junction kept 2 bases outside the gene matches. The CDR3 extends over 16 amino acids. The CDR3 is CASSQGTSGYTGELFF. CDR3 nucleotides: TGTGCCAGCAGCCAAGGGACTAGCGGATACACCGGGGAGCTGTTTTTT.

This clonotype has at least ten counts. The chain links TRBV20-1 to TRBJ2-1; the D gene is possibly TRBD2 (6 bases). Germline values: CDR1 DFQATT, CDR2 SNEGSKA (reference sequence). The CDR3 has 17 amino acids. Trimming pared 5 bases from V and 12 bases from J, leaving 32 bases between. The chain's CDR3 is CSAPHRESEGSGMWQFF. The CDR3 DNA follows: TGCAGTGCTCCACACCGAGAGTCAGAGGGTAGCGGCATGTGGCAGTTCTTC.

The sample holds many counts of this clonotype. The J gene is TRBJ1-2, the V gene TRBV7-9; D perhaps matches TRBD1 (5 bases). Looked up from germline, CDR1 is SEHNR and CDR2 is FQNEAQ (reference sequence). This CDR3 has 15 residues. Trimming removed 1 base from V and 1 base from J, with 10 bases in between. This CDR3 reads CASSLVRGNNYGYTF. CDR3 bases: TGTGCCAGCAGCTTAGTAAGGGGAAATAACTATGGCTACACCTTC. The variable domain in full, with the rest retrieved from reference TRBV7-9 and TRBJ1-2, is DTGVSQNPRHKITKRGQNVTFRCDPISEHNRLYWYRQTLGQGPEFLTYFQNEAQLEKSRLLSDRFSAERPKGSFSTLEIQRTEQGDSAMYLCASSLVRGNNYGYTFGSGTRLTVV.

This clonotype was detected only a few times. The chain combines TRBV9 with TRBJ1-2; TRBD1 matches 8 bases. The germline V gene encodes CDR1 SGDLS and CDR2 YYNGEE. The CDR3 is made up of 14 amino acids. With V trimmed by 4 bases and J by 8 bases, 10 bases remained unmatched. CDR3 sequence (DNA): TGTGCCAGCAGCTTCGGACAGGGAGGGGAAGGCTACACCTTC. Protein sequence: CASSFGQGGEGYTF. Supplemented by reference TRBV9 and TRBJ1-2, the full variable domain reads DSGVTQTPKHLITATGQRVTLRCSPRSGDLSVYWYQQSLDQGLQFLIQYYNGEERAKGNILERFSAQQFPDLHSELNLSSLELGDSALYFCASSFGQGGEGYTFGSGTRLTVV.

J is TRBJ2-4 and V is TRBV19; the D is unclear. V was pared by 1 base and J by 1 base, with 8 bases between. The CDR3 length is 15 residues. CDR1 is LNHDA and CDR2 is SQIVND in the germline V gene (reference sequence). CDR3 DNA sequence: TGTGCCAGTAGTATAGCAGAGGACGCCAAAAACATTCAGTACTTC. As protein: CASSIAEDAKNIQYF.

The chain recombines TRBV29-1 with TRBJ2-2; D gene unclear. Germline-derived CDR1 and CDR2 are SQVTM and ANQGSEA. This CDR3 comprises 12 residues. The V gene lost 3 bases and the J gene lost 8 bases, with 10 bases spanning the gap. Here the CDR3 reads CSVELSAGELFF. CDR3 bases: TGCAGCGTTGAGTTATCGGCGGGGGAGCTGTTTTTT.

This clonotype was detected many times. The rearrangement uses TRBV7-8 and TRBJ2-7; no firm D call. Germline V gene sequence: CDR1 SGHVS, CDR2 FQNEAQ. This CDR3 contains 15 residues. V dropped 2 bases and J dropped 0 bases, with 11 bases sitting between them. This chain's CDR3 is CASSLKGMSSYEQYF. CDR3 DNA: TGTGCCAGCAGCTTAAAGGGCATGAGCTCCTACGAGCAGTACTTC.

The CDR3 sequence: CASSSMGGTNEKLFF. In nucleotides, the CDR3 is TGTGCCAGCAGCTCGATGGGGGGAACTAATGAAAAACTGTTTTTT. The V call is TRBV5-6, the J call TRBJ1-4; a possible D gene is TRBD1 (5 bases). Trimming stripped 3 bases from V and 1 base from J, with 10 bases between. CDR3 length: 15 residues. Germline V gene data show CDR1 as SGHDT and CDR2 as YYEEEE.

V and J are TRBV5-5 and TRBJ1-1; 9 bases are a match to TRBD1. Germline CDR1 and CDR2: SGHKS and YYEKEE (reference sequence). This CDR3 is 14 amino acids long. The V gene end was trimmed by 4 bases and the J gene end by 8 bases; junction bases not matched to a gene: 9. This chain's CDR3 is CASSPGQGIWEAFF. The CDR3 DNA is TGTGCCAGCAGCCCCGGACAGGGGATATGGGAAGCTTTCTTT.

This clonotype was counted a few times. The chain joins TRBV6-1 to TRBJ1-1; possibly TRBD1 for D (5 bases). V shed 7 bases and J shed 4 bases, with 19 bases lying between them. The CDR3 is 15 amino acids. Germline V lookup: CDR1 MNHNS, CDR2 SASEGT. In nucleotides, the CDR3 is TGTGCCAGCACTGTGGGGGTCGGGGTCGGCACTGAAGCTTTCTTT. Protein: CASTVGVGVGTEAFF.

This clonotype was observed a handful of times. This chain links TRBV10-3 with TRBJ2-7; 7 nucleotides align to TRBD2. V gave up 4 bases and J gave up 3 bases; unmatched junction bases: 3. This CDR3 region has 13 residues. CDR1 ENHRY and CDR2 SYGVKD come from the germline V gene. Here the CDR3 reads CAISGEGFYEQYF. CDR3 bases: TGTGCCATCAGTGGGGAGGGATTCTACGAGCAGTACTTC.

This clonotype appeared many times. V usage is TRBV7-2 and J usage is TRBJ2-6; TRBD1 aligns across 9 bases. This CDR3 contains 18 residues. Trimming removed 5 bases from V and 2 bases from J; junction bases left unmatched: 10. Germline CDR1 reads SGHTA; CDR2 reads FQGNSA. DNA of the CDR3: TGTGCCAGCAGCCAAAGGGGGACAGGGTTAACTGGGGCCAACGTCCTGACTTTC. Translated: CASSQRGTGLTGANVLTF. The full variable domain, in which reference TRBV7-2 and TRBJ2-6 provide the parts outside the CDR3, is GAGVSQSPSNKVTEKGKDVELRCDPISGHTALYWYRQSLGQGLEFLIYFQGNSAPDKSGLPSDRFSAERTGGSVSTLTIQRTQQEDSAVYLCASSQRGTGLTGANVLTFGAGSRLTVL.

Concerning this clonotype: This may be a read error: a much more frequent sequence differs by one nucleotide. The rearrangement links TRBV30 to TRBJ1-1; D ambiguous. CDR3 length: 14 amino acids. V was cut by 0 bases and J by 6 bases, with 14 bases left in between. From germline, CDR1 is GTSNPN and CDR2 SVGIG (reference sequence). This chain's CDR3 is CAWSVGPKDAEAFF. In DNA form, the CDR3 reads TGTGCCTGGAGTGTTGGTCCTAAGGACGCTGAAGCTTTCTTT.

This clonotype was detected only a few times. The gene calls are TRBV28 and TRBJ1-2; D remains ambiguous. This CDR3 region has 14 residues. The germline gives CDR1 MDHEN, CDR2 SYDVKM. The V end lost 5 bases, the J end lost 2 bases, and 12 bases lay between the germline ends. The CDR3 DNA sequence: TGTGCCAGCAGTAAAGGCGGACCAAACTATGGCTACACCTTC. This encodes CASSKGGPNYGYTF.

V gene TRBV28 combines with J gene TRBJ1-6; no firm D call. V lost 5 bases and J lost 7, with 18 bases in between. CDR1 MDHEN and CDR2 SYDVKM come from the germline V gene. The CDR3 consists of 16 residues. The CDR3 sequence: CASSAGLPGANSPLHF. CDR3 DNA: TGTGCCAGCAGTGCCGGGTTGCCGGGAGCGAATTCACCCCTCCACTTT.

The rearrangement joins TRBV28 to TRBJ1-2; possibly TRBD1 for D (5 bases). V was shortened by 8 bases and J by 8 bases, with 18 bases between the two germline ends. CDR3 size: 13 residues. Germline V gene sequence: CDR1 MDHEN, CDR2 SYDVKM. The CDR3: CASWQGGAYGYTF. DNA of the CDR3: TGTGCCAGCTGGCAGGGTGGAGCCTACGGCTACACCTTC.

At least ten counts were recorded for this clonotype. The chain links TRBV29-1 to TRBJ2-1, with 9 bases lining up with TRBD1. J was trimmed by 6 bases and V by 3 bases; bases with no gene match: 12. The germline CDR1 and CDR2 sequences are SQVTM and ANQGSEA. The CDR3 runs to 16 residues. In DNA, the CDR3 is TGCAGCGTTGATTTGGTATGGGACAGGGATTCCAATGAGCAGTTCTTC. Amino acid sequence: CSVDLVWDRDSNEQFF.

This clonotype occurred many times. CDR3 sequence (DNA): TGTGCCAGCAGTACCCGAGGACGGAGAGGAATTGAAGCTTTCTTT. Protein: CASSTRGRRGIEAFF. The chain couples TRBV12-3 or TRBV12-4 to TRBJ1-1; D gene ambiguous. V was shortened by 5 bases and J by 7 bases, with 20 bases between the two germline ends. CDR3 length: 15 residues.

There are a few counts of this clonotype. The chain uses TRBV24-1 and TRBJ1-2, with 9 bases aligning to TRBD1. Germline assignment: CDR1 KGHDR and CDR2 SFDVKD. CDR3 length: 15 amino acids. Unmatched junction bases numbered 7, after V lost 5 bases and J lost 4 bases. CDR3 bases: TGTGCCACCAGTGCCCCGGGACAGGGCGCCTATGGCTACACCTTC. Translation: CATSAPGQGAYGYTF.

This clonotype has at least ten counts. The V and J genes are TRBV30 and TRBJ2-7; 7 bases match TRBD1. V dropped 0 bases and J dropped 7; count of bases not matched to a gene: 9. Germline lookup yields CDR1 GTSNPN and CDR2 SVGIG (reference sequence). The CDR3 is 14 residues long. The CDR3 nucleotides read TGTGCCTGGAGTGTACAGACAGGGAACCTTGAGCAGTACTTC. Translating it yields CAWSVQTGNLEQYF.